A single sample gave rise to the 10 T cell receptor beta chains below, sequenced in a study of T cell changes during pregnancy in multiple sclerosis. Measured with immunoSEQ multiplex PCR; TCRdb has only the in-frame clones, and not every one. Here the sample spans approximately 50,000 clones, about nine tenths being singletons. Material: peripheral blood, obtained in the second trimester of pregnancy. Receptors originate from a female donor with multiple sclerosis, enrolled in a pregnancy study.

The chain carries TRBV30 and TRBJ2-7; TRBD1 agrees at 11 bases. CDR1 is GTSNPN and CDR2 is SVGIG in the germline V gene (reference sequence). With V trimmed by 1 base and J by 5 bases, 7 bases remained unmatched. The CDR3 is 15 amino acids. CDR3 in amino acids: CAWSAWDRGTDEQYF. In DNA form, the CDR3 reads TGTGCCTGGAGTGCTTGGGACAGGGGGACGGACGAGCAGTACTTC.

This clone occurred once. J is TRBJ1-5 and V is TRBV7-8, with TRBD1 identical over 7 bases. Germline V gives CDR1 SGHVS, CDR2 FQNEAQ. V trimming: 8 bases; J trimming: 1 base; junction bases outside the gene matches: 5. The CDR3 has 14 amino acids. The CDR3 DNA sequence: TGTGCCAGCCGCAAGGGGGCCAGCAATCAGCCCCAGCATTTT. Residues: CASRKGASNQPQHF.

V usage is TRBV28 and J usage is TRBJ2-7; the D gene is possibly TRBD2 (6 bases). This CDR3 has 15 amino acids. Per the germline V gene, CDR1 is MDHEN and CDR2 is SYDVKM. Trimming pared 6 bases from V and 4 bases from J, leaving 19 bases between. CDR3 residues: CASSNIMGLLYEQYF. The CDR3, as DNA: TGTGCCAGCAGCAATATAATGGGACTTCTTTACGAGCAGTACTTC.

The chain recombines TRBV2 with TRBJ1-1; 10 bases are a match to TRBD1. This CDR3 has 13 residues. V shed 4 bases and J 10 bases; nucleotides not matched to a gene: 6. The germline gives CDR1 SNHLY, CDR2 FYNNEI. In DNA form, the CDR3 reads TGTGCCAGCAGTGGGACAGGGGGACTGGGAGCTTTCTTT. This translates into CASSGTGGLGAFF.

The rearrangement uses TRBV6-5 and TRBJ2-7; a possible D gene is TRBD1 (5 bases). Germline V lookup: CDR1 MNHEY, CDR2 SVGAGI. CDR3 size: 13 residues. V lost 8 bases and J 0 bases, leaving 11 bases between the germline ends. CDR3: CASQTTDSYEQYF. CDR3 sequence (DNA): TGTGCCAGCCAGACGACAGACTCCTACGAGCAGTACTTC.

V gene TRBV19 combines with J gene TRBJ2-1, with 11 bases identical to TRBD1. Germline CDR1 reads LNHDA; CDR2 reads SQIVND (reference sequence). This CDR3 has 15 amino acids. With 5 bases clipped from V and 8 bases from J, the junction kept 8 bases outside the gene matches. The CDR3 sequence is CASSPDRGLFDEQFF. CDR3 DNA: TGTGCCAGTAGTCCGGACAGGGGGCTTTTTGATGAGCAGTTCTTC. The complete variable domain, with remaining parts taken from reference TRBV19 and TRBJ2-1, reads DGGITQSPKYLFRKEGQNVTLSCEQNLNHDAMYWYRQDPGQGLRLIYYSQIVNDFQKGDIAEGYSVSREKKESFPLTVTSAQKNPTAFYLCASSPDRGLFDEQFFGPGTRLTVL.

The chain links TRBV7-2 to TRBJ2-2; 9 bases agree with TRBD2. V lost 5 bases and J lost 1; bases outside the gene matches: 5. Germline CDR1 reads SGHTA; CDR2 reads FQGNSA. This CDR3 is 16 amino acids long. CDR3 nucleotides: TGTGCCAGCAGCGGTCAACTAGCGGGGAACACCGGGGAGCTGTTTTTT. Translated, it gives CASSGQLAGNTGELFF. The whole variable domain, filled in from reference TRBV7-2 and TRBJ2-2, reads GAGVSQSPSNKVTEKGKDVELRCDPISGHTALYWYRQSLGQGLEFLIYFQGNSAPDKSGLPSDRFSAERTGGSVSTLTIQRTQQEDSAVYLCASSGQLAGNTGELFFGEGSRLTVL.

This sequence joins TRBV19 and TRBJ1-5, with D possibly TRBD1 on 6 matching bases. V was shortened by 1 base and J by 0 bases, with 22 bases between the two germline ends. Per the germline V gene, CDR1 is LNHDA and CDR2 is SQIVND (reference sequence). This CDR3 spans 20 amino acids. The CDR3 DNA reads TGTGCCAGTAGTATAGGCGCCTCTACAGGGCAGGGATATAGCAATCAGCCCCAGCATTTT. It codes for CASSIGASTGQGYSNQPQHF.

V gene TRBV5-1 combines with J gene TRBJ2-7, with 8 bases identical to TRBD2. CDR1 and CDR2 (germline): SGHRS, YFSETQ. CDR3 size: 15 residues. With V trimmed by 0 bases and J by 3 bases, 5 bases remained unmatched. CDR3: CASSLAGSGDYEQYF. CDR3 in DNA: TGCGCCAGCAGCTTGGCAGGTAGCGGGGACTACGAGCAGTACTTC.

The chain couples TRBV5-4 to TRBJ2-7; TRBD1 agrees at 7 bases. Germline V gene sequence: CDR1 SGHNT, CDR2 YYREEE (reference sequence). The CDR3 extends over 15 amino acids. V lost 0 bases and J lost 5; bases outside the gene matches: 8. CDR3 region: CASSLASRGHDEQYF. CDR3 DNA sequence: TGTGCCAGCAGCTTGGCCTCGAGGGGGCACGACGAGCAGTACTTC.